A selection of T cell receptor beta chains follows, all from one sample in a study of cytomegalovirus exposure and HLA in healthy donors. Assay: immunoSEQ multiplex PCR; the TCRdb copy retains only in-frame clones and omits some. There are around 170,000 clones in the sample; about 80% occur only once, and approximately 0.51% lies in the top ten. What was sequenced was PBMCs. The source of these receptors is a woman aged 50 to 60 in good health and CMV-seronegative. CDR3s include the opening cysteine and the closing phenylalanine or tryptophan. D genes are given only for firm matches. Rows give clone size only sometimes, using once, few, many, or a class for an expanded clone.

CDR3: CASTSTRGGSYEQYF
DNA: TGTGCCAGCACCTCGACACGAGGAGGGTCCTACGAGCAGTACTTC
J: TRBJ2-7
D: -
size: -
V: TRBV28

CDR3: CASSSSGRLYNEQFF
DNA: TGTGCCAGCAGCTCCAGCGGGAGGCTCTACAATGAGCAGTTCTTC
J: TRBJ2-1
D: TRBD2
size: -
V: TRBV5-6

CDR3: CASSRTRTPDGGYGYTF
DNA: TGCGCCAGCAGCCGCACCAGGACACCCGACGGGGGGTATGGCTACACCTTC
J: TRBJ1-2
D: -
size: -
V: TRBV4-1

CDR3: CASSLVQGGGEAFF
DNA: TGCGCCAGCAGCTTGGTCCAGGGTGGCGGTGAAGCTTTCTTT
J: TRBJ1-1
D: -
size: -
V: TRBV5-1

CDR3: CASSAQGREFQETQYF
DNA: TGTGCCAGCAGCGCCCAGGGGCGGGAGTTTCAAGAGACCCAGTACTTC
J: TRBJ2-5
D: -
size: -
V: TRBV5-6

CDR3: CASRISRSPETQYF
DNA: TGTGCCAGCAGGATAAGCCGGTCCCCGGAGACCCAGTACTTC
J: TRBJ2-5
D: -
size: -
V: TRBV6-1

CDR3: CATSRSGLAGGDEQFF
DNA: TGTGCCACCAGCCGCTCGGGACTAGCGGGAGGGGATGAGCAGTTCTTC
J: TRBJ2-1
D: TRBD2
size: few
V: TRBV15

CDR3: CASSLPGTGYNEQFF
DNA: TGTGCCAGCAGCTTACCCGGGACAGGGTACAATGAGCAGTTCTTC
J: TRBJ2-1
D: TRBD1
size: -
V: TRBV5-8

CDR3: CASSDPWTGNEQFF
DNA: TGCGCCAGCAGTGACCCATGGACAGGCAATGAGCAGTTCTTC
J: TRBJ2-1
D: TRBD1
size: -
V: TRBV10-1

CDR3: CASSGFRSDQPQHF
DNA: TGTGCCAGCAGTGGTTTCAGGTCGGATCAGCCCCAGCATTTT
J: TRBJ1-5
D: -
size: -
V: TRBV2

CDR3: CASSFGPTYEQYF
DNA: TGTGCCAGCAGTTTTGGGCCAACCTACGAGCAGTACTTC
J: TRBJ2-7
D: -
size: -
V: TRBV27

CDR3: CASSPGQGGINEKLFF
DNA: TGTGCCAGCAGCCCCGGACAGGGGGGAATCAATGAAAAACTGTTTTTT
J: TRBJ1-4
D: TRBD1
size: once
V: TRBV7-9

CDR3: CASSVDYLRQGGTGELFF
DNA: TGTGCCAGCAGCGTAGATTATTTGAGACAGGGTGGCACCGGGGAGCTGTTTTTT
J: TRBJ2-2
D: TRBD1
size: -
V: TRBV9

CDR3: CATTPPGLAHEQYF
DNA: TGTGCCACAACTCCCCCGGGACTAGCGCACGAGCAGTACTTC
J: TRBJ2-7
D: TRBD2
size: -
V: TRBV10-3

CDR3: CSSSYHPGGAGTEAFF
DNA: TGTTCCAGCAGTTACCATCCAGGGGGCGCAGGCACTGAAGCTTTCTTT
J: TRBJ1-1
D: TRBD1
size: -
V: TRBV7-9

CDR3: CASSQYGEQFF
DNA: TGTGCCAGCAGCCAATATGGCGAGCAGTTCTTC
J: TRBJ2-1
D: -
size: -
V: TRBV4-2

CDR3: CASKRRVSIRAGFLEQYF
DNA: TGTGCCAGCAAGAGGCGGGTCTCCATACGGGCCGGGTTTCTCGAGCAGTACTTC
J: TRBJ2-7
D: -
size: -
V: TRBV28

CDR3: CASSRWRTGADTEAFF
DNA: TGTGCCAGCAGCAGATGGCGGACAGGGGCGGACACTGAAGCTTTCTTT
J: TRBJ1-1
D: TRBD1
size: -
V: TRBV7-9

CDR3: CATSREGLAYEQYF
DNA: TGTGCCACCAGCAGAGAGGGACTAGCCTACGAGCAGTACTTC
J: TRBJ2-7
D: TRBD2
size: -
V: TRBV15

CDR3: CASSQMQGSGFYNEQFF
DNA: TGTGCCAGCAGCCAGATGCAGGGGTCGGGGTTCTACAATGAGCAGTTCTTC
J: TRBJ2-1
D: -
size: -
V: TRBV7-2

CDR3: CASSAHGFPNTEAFF
DNA: TGTGCCAGCAGCGCCCACGGGTTCCCGAACACTGAAGCTTTCTTT
J: TRBJ1-1
D: -
size: -
V: TRBV9

CDR3: CASSDEALEAFF
DNA: TGTGCCAGCAGTGACGAAGCTCTTGAAGCTTTCTTT
J: TRBJ1-1
D: -
size: -
V: TRBV2

CDR3: CASRPSQRETYEQYF
DNA: TGTGCCAGCCGCCCCAGCCAGAGGGAAACCTACGAGCAGTACTTC
J: TRBJ2-7
D: -
size: -
V: TRBV6-5

CDR3: CASSPGANEQFF
DNA: TGTGCCAGCTCACCGGGGGCCAATGAGCAGTTCTTC
J: TRBJ2-1
D: -
size: -
V: TRBV18

CDR3: CASSSGLIYGYTF
DNA: TGTGCCAGCAGCTCCGGACTTATCTATGGCTACACCTTC
J: TRBJ1-2
D: -
size: -
V: TRBV11-2

CDR3: CASSLWELDGDEQFF
DNA: TGTGCCAGCAGCTTATGGGAGTTGGATGGCGATGAGCAGTTCTTC
J: TRBJ2-1
D: -
size: -
V: TRBV7-9

CDR3: CASSLGQGNEKLFF
DNA: TGTGCCAGCAGCTTAGGACAGGGGAATGAAAAACTGTTTTTT
J: TRBJ1-4
D: TRBD1
size: -
V: TRBV7-6

CDR3: CASSQDLAGSSTDTQYF
DNA: TGTGCCAGCAGCCAAGATCTAGCGGGTAGTAGCACAGATACGCAGTATTTT
J: TRBJ2-3
D: TRBD2
size: -
V: TRBV4-2

CDR3: CASTQGTGGWDEQFF
DNA: TGTGCCAGCACCCAAGGGACAGGGGGCTGGGATGAGCAGTTCTTC
J: TRBJ2-1
D: TRBD1
size: -
V: TRBV28

CDR3: CASSSRLREQFF
DNA: TGTGCCAGCAGTTCCCGTTTGAGGGAGCAGTTCTTC
J: TRBJ2-1
D: -
size: few
V: TRBV28

CDR3: CASSPVSGSNSADTQYF
DNA: TGTGCCAGCAGCCCAGTTTCGGGGTCAAATAGCGCAGATACGCAGTATTTT
J: TRBJ2-3
D: -
size: -
V: TRBV11-2

CDR3: CASSLPPGGETQYF
DNA: TGTGCCAGCAGCTTGCCACCGGGAGGCGAGACCCAGTACTTC
J: TRBJ2-5
D: TRBD2
size: -
V: TRBV5-6

CDR3: CASTPRTGDTYEQYF
DNA: TGTGCCAGTACTCCGCGGACAGGGGATACCTACGAGCAGTACTTC
J: TRBJ2-7
D: TRBD1
size: -
V: TRBV19

CDR3: CASSISGTYNEQFF
DNA: TGTGCCAGCAGCATTAGCGGGACCTACAATGAGCAGTTCTTC
J: TRBJ2-1
D: TRBD2
size: -
V: TRBV6-4

CDR3: CASSPVEGVLNEQFF
DNA: TGTGCCAGCTCACCAGTCGAGGGGGTCCTCAATGAGCAGTTCTTC
J: TRBJ2-1
D: -
size: -
V: TRBV18